What follows are 10 T cell receptor beta chains derived from one specimen sequenced in a study of early T cells in non-severe SARS-CoV-2 infection. TCRdb recomputed calls from the 5' RACE reads with MiXCR, one row per CDR3 protein. Among some 71,000 distinct CDR3 sequences listed, approximately 15% were seen once. Sequencing input: whole blood. These receptors all stem from an adult who was a healthcare worker with PCR-confirmed SARS-CoV-2 infection or an uninfected control (not recorded which).

In its sample, this clonotype was seen a few times. The chain uses TRBV7-2 and TRBJ2-5; D is uncertain. Germline loops: CDR1 SGHTA, CDR2 FQGNSA. Trimming cost V 0 bases and J 6 bases, with 14 bases left between them. The length of the CDR3 is 15 residues. This chain's CDR3 is CASSLARLGRKTQYF. CDR3 nucleotide sequence: TGTGCCAGCAGCTTAGCTAGGCTCGGAAGGAAGACCCAGTACTTC.

This clonotype was counted only a few times. This sequence joins TRBV5-1 and TRBJ2-7; D is possibly TRBD1 (6 bases). The CDR3 is 14 residues long. CDR1 SGHRS and CDR2 YFSETQ come from the germline V gene. V lost 2 bases, J lost 4 bases, and 13 bases lay in between. CDR3 sequence: CASSFRGLNYEQYF. CDR3 in DNA: TGCGCCAGCAGCTTCAGGGGTTTGAATTACGAGCAGTACTTC.

This clonotype occurred a few times. This rearrangement joins TRBV10-1 to TRBJ1-1; D is ambiguous. The V end was cut by 3 bases, the J end by 0 bases, with 5 bases between. The CDR3 loop spans 13 amino acids. Germline V CDR1 and CDR2: WNHNN, SYGVQD (reference sequence). The CDR3 region has the DNA TGCGCCAGCAGTGATGGAGTGAACACTGAAGCTTTCTTT. The encoded protein is CASSDGVNTEAFF.

The rearrangement links TRBV21-1 to TRBJ1-5; the table's D gene call, TRBD1, was not cross checked with the DNA. TRBV21-1 is a documented pseudogene. CDR3 length: 15 amino acids. CDR3 amino acids: CASSATGDSNQPQHF. The DNA of the CDR3 is TGTGCCAGCAGCGCGACAGGAGATAGCAATCAGCCCCAGCATTTT.

The rearrangement joins TRBV9 to TRBJ2-5, with 11 bases that match TRBD2. The CDR3 is 18 residues long. The germline V gene encodes CDR1 SGDLS and CDR2 YYNGEE. V lost 0 bases and J lost 5; bases outside the gene matches: 12. CDR3 in DNA: TGTGCCAGCAGCGTAGCTCCTAGCGGGGGGCTTGGGAAGGAGACCCAGTACTTC. Translation gives CASSVAPSGGLGKETQYF.

This chain connects TRBV2 to TRBJ2-7; D is uncertain. The CDR3 runs to 11 residues. The germline CDR1 and CDR2 sequences are SNHLY and FYNNEI. Trimming removed 6 bases at V and 9 bases at J, with 12 bases between. The CDR3 spells CASSAEVGQYF. CDR3 nucleotides: TGTGCCAGCAGCGCCGAAGTCGGGCAGTACTTC.

The rearrangement joins TRBV9 to TRBJ1-2; 7 bases map to TRBD1. CDR1 and CDR2 from the germline V gene are SGDLS and YYNGEE. The CDR3 loop spans 17 amino acids. J lost 2 bases, V lost 4 bases, and 14 bases had no gene match. Written as DNA, the CDR3 is TGTGCCAGCAGCCCTACTTCGACAGGGCTCCAGAACTATGGCTACACCTTC. It specifies CASSPTSTGLQNYGYTF.

This chain links TRBV29-1 with TRBJ2-3; D is unclear. V was pared by 7 bases and J by 4 bases, with 12 bases between. The CDR3 spans 12 residues. The V gene's germline CDR1 is SQVTM and CDR2 ANQGSEA. This CDR3 is CSADRPPDTQYF. DNA for the CDR3: TGCAGCGCGGATAGGCCCCCAGATACGCAGTATTTT.

This clonotype was observed a few times. This chain uses TRBV7-2 with TRBJ2-5, with TRBD2 matching over 10 bases. This CDR3 has 15 amino acids. V shed 5 bases, J shed 7 bases, and the junction held 10 bases outside the gene matches. Per germline, CDR1 SGHTA and CDR2 FQGNSA. The CDR3, as DNA: TGTGCCAGCAGCCCTAGCGGGGGACTTGCGGGGACCCAGTACTTC. This encodes CASSPSGGLAGTQYF. The full variable domain, its missing parts supplied by reference TRBV7-2 and TRBJ2-5, is GAGVSQSPSNKVTEKGKDVELRCDPISGHTALYWYRQSLGQGLEFLIYFQGNSAPDKSGLPSDRFSAERTGGSVSTLTIQRTQQEDSAVYLCASSPSGGLAGTQYFGPGTRLLVL.

The V call is TRBV20-1, the J call TRBJ1-1; D ambiguous. The ends were cut back, 3 bases at V and 1 base at J, with 15 bases in the middle. Germline V gives CDR1 DFQATT, CDR2 SNEGSKA (reference sequence). This CDR3 spans 15 amino acids. The CDR3 bases are TGCAGTGCTAGCCCCGGAGGTCTGCAGAACACTGAAGCTTTCTTT. This sequence encodes CSASPGGLQNTEAFF.